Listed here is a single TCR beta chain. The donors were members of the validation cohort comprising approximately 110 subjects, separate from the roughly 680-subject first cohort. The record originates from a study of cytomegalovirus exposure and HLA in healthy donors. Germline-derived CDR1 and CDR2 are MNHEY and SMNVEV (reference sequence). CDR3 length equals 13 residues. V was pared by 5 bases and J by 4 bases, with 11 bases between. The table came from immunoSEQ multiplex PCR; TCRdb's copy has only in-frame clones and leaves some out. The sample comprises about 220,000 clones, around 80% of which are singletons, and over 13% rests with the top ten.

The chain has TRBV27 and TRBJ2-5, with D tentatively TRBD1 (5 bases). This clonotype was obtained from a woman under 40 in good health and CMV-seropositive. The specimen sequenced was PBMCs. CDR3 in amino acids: CASSRRGVETQYF. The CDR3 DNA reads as TGTGCCAGCAGTAGAAGGGGCGTAGAGACCCAGTACTTC.